The clone carrying this TCR beta chain showed up just a few times. What it binds is not known. Germline CDR1 SGHRS, CDR2 YFSETQ. Trimming at V came to 0 bases and at J to 7 bases, leaving 9 bases not matched to a gene. The CDR3 length is 16 residues. Primers included in the PCR were 60 Vbeta and 13 Jbeta primers. TCRdb keeps only in-frame clones here, not all; method: immunoSEQ multiplex PCR. This sample has about 160,000 clones, with roughly 84% found just once. The data were taken from a study of cytomegalovirus exposure and HLA in healthy donors. The wider study: Around 80 million unique TCR sequences came from HLA-typed donors in an early release. Study-wide findings and caveats: In presence/absence analyses, roughly uniform sequencing depth across donors was assumed. Per a later analysis, HLA-associated TCR beta chains showed more clonal expansion than other, equally common TCR beta chains. The records held CMV serostatus as the only immune exposure information.

The receptor comes from a man younger than 35 in good health and CMV-seropositive. This sequence joins TRBV5-1 and TRBJ1-2, with TRBD1 identical over 10 bases. Sample: PBMCs. The CDR3, as DNA: TGCGCCAGCAGCTTGGAGAGACAGGGGGCGCGTAGTGGCTACACCTTC. Its translation: CASSLERQGARSGYTF.